This T cell receptor (beta chain) was found in a study of T cell responses to AZD1222 COVID-19 vaccine. The CDR3 extends over 14 amino acids. CDR1 is SGHDT and CDR2 is YYEEEE in the germline V gene. V was trimmed by 4 bases and J by 7 bases, leaving 12 bases between them. A single count supports this clone. TCRdb's table, derived via immunoSEQ multiplex PCR, lists solely in-frame clones and lacks some. Here the sample spans about 88,000 clones, around nine tenths being singletons. The receptor comes from an adult in good health. The chain employs TRBV5-6 and TRBJ1-6; no firm D call. The material was peripheral blood, obtained on day 0 of AZD1222 vaccination. CDR3 loop: CASSRGDSNSPLHF. CDR3 coding DNA: TGTGCCAGCAGCCGGGGAGACTCAAATTCACCCCTCCACTTT.